The source of this TCR beta chain is a study of cytomegalovirus exposure and HLA in healthy donors. The study, taken as a whole, reports: Later work found that TCR association rates differed between HLA loci; DRB1 had the most and HLA-C the fewest. Some V segments, including TRBV6-2 and TRBV6-3, were excluded as indistinguishable. Investigators reported 150 to 200 TCR beta chains as tied to cytomegalovirus.

The V gene's germline CDR1 is LGHNA and CDR2 YSLEER. The V and J ends lost 4 bases and 0 bases respectively, with 13 bases between them. CDR3 length: 15 residues. Primers: 60 Vbeta forward and 13 Jbeta reverse. The method was immunoSEQ multiplex PCR; TCRdb's version includes in-frame clones alone and lacks a portion of them. This table has 95,000 to 150,000 clones, around 75% appearing once. For this clone: Its antigen is undetermined.

The gene calls are TRBV4-3 and TRBJ2-7; TRBD2 is a possible D gene (7 bases). The source of this sequence is a woman aged 50 to 65 in good health and CMV-seropositive. The sequenced material came from PBMCs. CDR3 DNA sequence: TGCGCCAGCAGCCGGGGGCGGGAGAGCTCCTACGAGCAGTACTTC. Protein: CASSRGRESSYEQYF.